This TCR beta chain was recorded in a study of T cell responses to AZD1222 COVID-19 vaccine. The CDR3 sequence is 16 residues long. V was cut by 0 bases and J by 0 bases, with 9 bases left in between. The germline gives CDR1 KGHSH, CDR2 LQKENI. The study's findings and limits: Spike-specific TCR breadth and depth both grew after two AZD1222 doses.

Produced via immunoSEQ multiplex PCR; TCRdb's table is partial and in-frame only. Of 46,000 or so clones in the sample, about 83% were seen once. As for this clone: What it recognizes is unknown.

The starting material was peripheral blood, obtained on day 0 of AZD1222 vaccination. The source is an adult in good health. The chain carries TRBV18 and TRBJ2-1, with D perhaps matching TRBD2 (6 bases). The CDR3 region is CASSPPGDFSYNEQFF. In DNA form, the CDR3 reads TGTGCCAGCTCACCACCAGGGGACTTCTCCTACAATGAGCAGTTCTTC.